This T cell receptor beta chain was recovered during a study of OX40 agonist ivuxolimab in advanced cancers. The study in broad terms: Ivuxolimab was a fully human IgG2 agonistic monoclonal antibody targeting the costimulatory receptor OX40 (CD134). Partial responses occurred in three dose-escalation patients, of whom one had hepatocellular carcinoma and two had cutaneous melanoma. Of the approximately 50 patients in dose escalation, some 20 had hepatocellular carcinoma, about 15 had melanoma, 9 had renal cell carcinoma and 9 had head and neck cancer. Intravenous ivuxolimab was administered to patients every 2 weeks at six dose levels: 0.01, 0.1, 0.3, 1.5, 3 and 10 mg/kg. The paper describes the monotherapy dose-escalation part (N ≈ 52 patients) of the phase I trial of ivuxolimab. Prior anti-PD-1, anti-PD-L1 or anti-CTLA-4 therapy was permitted, and checkpoint inhibitors had been received by about 36% of dose-escalation patients. The point of sequencing TCRbeta in the periphery was to test whether ivuxolimab changed TCR sequence diversity and drove clonal T-cell expansion. The dose-escalation cohort was about 83% male with a mean age of roughly 60 years, ranging from about 23 to 85.

Results the study describes overall, beyond this receptor: After ivuxolimab, expanded clones were on average more numerous among CD8+ T cells than among CD4+ T cells. Low levels of normalized T-cell clonal expansion were also seen in some patients who did not respond. Antigen specificity was not determined for the clonally expanded peripheral T cells. At doses of 0.1 to 3.0 mg/kg, clonal expansion of both CD4+ and CD8+ T cells in blood was seen between baseline and week 6. In partial responders in the 0.1-3.0 mg/kg groups, normalized peripheral clonal expansion was found to be among the lowest, especially among CD8+ T cells.

From the cysteine up to the phenylalanine, the CDR3 has a length of 17 residues. Only the CDR3 DNA stays, 51 bases, in frame from base 1. As encoded in the germline V gene, CDR1 is SGHTA while CDR2 is FQGTGA. The V end gives up 1 base and the J end 8 bases, leaving 12 bases in the junction not matched to a gene. To sequence the TCRbeta CDR3 region, genomic DNA was isolated from the sorted cells. The immunoSEQ Assay was used to sequence the TCRbeta CDR3 regions. The clones in this table, taken by TCRdb from immuneACCESS, are in-frame only. Not every clone is retained; where verified, under half of the shortfall comes from an unresolved V gene, and the cause of the rest is unknown. The sample includes about 66,000 clones, with 88% observed a single time. Jointly, the top ten make up roughly 0.7% of the sample. The trial excluded patients who had a history of autoimmune disease or were on systemic immunosuppression. Peripheral blood for TCR sequencing was drawn from every dose cohort at baseline, at cycle 4 day 1 and at cycle 7 day 1. Samples were obtained from an open-label, multicenter, first-in-human phase I dose-escalation trial of ivuxolimab. Adults with locally advanced or metastatic melanoma, renal cell, hepatocellular, or head and neck squamous cell carcinoma were enrolled in the trial. Before TCR sequencing, CD4+ and CD8+ T cells were separately sorted from peripheral blood.

On this clone: No cognate antigen has been identified for it. Per-base qualities were not stored, and no clone one base away is much larger.

The material sequenced was CD4+ or CD8+ T cells sorted from blood, taken in a trial of the OX40 agonist ivuxolimab. This receptor was taken from an adult with an advanced solid tumor such as melanoma, head and neck, liver or kidney cancer. This chain joins TRBV7-3 to TRBJ2-1; 9 bases in the middle match TRBD1. CDR3 region: CASSLRAYGTGLHEQFF. In nucleotides, the sequence is TGTGCCAGCAGCTTAAGGGCGTATGGGACAGGGTTACATGAGCAGTTCTTC.